This T cell receptor beta chain was recorded in a study of T cells in Graves' hyperthyroidism and ophthalmopathy. This clonotype was seen repeatedly, ten times or more. Researchers amplified the TCR beta CDR3 regions from RNA transcripts. The study used the HTBI primer set for a first-round RT-PCR of the TCR CDR3. TCRdb re-called the multiplex PCR reads with MiXCR, one entry per CDR3 protein. This sample has some 440,000 distinct CDR3 sequences, with approximately 14% found just once. CDR1 and CDR2 (germline): SNHLY, FYNNEI. CDR3 length: 14 amino acids. The V gene lost 6 bases and the J gene lost 2 bases, with 14 bases spanning the gap.

The specimen was blood. This chain connects TRBV2 to TRBJ2-7; possibly TRBD1 for D (5 bases). The TCR was taken from a woman aged 18-29 years with Graves' hyperthyroidism. The CDR3 DNA follows: TGTGCCAGCAGGGACCCTGGACATCCCTACGAGCAGTACTTC. Translated, it gives CASRDPGHPYEQYF.